The rows below give T cell receptor beta chains drawn from one sample of a study of shared clonotypes between healthy human individuals. TCRdb's copy holds only in-frame clones and misses some; the assay was immunoSEQ multiplex PCR. The repertoire includes around 700,000 clones, about three quarters of them detected once, and 1.5% to 2% sits in the top ten. Sequenced sample: memory CD4+ T cells sorted from blood. Every receptor here comes from a woman aged 25 to 39 in good health. CDR3s leave out the opening cysteine and the closing phenylalanine or tryptophan. The order of the fields is CDR3 protein, D gene, CDR3 length, J gene, V gene. A D gene is named only where the DNA matches it firmly.

ASSHYRGLSIEQF TRBD1 13 TRBJ2-1 TRBV11-1
ASSELRNQPQH - 11 TRBJ1-5 TRBV6-1
ASSAGPAQD - 9 TRBJ2-7 TRBV5-8
ASSENLSWATNTGELF - 16 TRBJ2-2 TRBV2
ASSLGLAGDEQY TRBD2 12 TRBJ2-7 TRBV2
ASSSGLAGTPGELF TRBD2 14 TRBJ2-2 TRBV19
ASRERGGTDTQY - 12 TRBJ2-3 TRBV2
SVPSPISGANVLT - 13 TRBJ2-6 TRBV29-1
ASSLGTTEKLF - 11 TRBJ1-4 TRBV5-5
ASTQRGANYGYT - 12 TRBJ1-2 TRBV2
ASSMGNSEQY - 10 - TRBV19
ASSMNRGRWQY TRBD1 11 TRBJ2-5 TRBV5-6
ASSNIPVGSTEAF - 13 TRBJ1-1 TRBV6-5
ASSLIQGARVYGYT TRBD1 14 TRBJ1-2 TRBV5-6
ASSESTGTSGTDTQY TRBD2 15 TRBJ2-3 TRBV10-1
ATSRGVTSGIEQETQY TRBD2 16 TRBJ2-5 TRBV15
ASDPGTGPEKLF TRBD1 12 TRBJ1-4 TRBV2
ASSLYGRSLEQY - 12 TRBJ2-7 TRBV28
ASSLPFGEAF - 10 TRBJ1-1 TRBV27
ASSEMGQNTGELF - 13 TRBJ2-2 TRBV6-1
ASSFGPDNEQF - 11 TRBJ2-1 TRBV5-1
ASSQLREAINEQF - 13 TRBJ2-1 TRBV7-3
ASSLKAGRNTGELF TRBD2 14 TRBJ2-2 TRBV27
ASSGQWTSQETQY - 13 TRBJ2-5 TRBV5-1
ASSYTGVYYGYT TRBD1 12 TRBJ1-2 TRBV5-4
ASRYGAEGDTQY - 12 TRBJ2-3 TRBV5-1
ASRPADILGTDTQY - 14 TRBJ2-3 TRBV28
AKPCPQGGGHTDTQY - 15 TRBJ2-3 TRBV2
ASSWGDDTQY - 10 TRBJ2-3 TRBV6-5
ASRDSPEAF - 9 TRBJ1-1 TRBV6-1
AWSLNTGELF - 10 TRBJ2-2 TRBV30
ASSNMMNTEAF - 11 TRBJ1-1 TRBV27
ASSPQEQETQY - 11 TRBJ2-5 TRBV18
ATSRETLANTDTQY - 14 TRBJ2-3 TRBV15
ASSVGMNTEAF - 11 TRBJ1-1 TRBV6-4
ASSLSLVDTQY - 11 TRBJ2-3 TRBV7-2
ASRGFSNTGELF - 12 TRBJ2-2 TRBV19
ASTPRHFRSSDTQY - 14 TRBJ2-3 TRBV28
ASSQDLNQPQH - 11 TRBJ1-5 TRBV5-8
ASSLVMGLMNTEAF - 14 TRBJ1-1 TRBV5-6
ASRQTQIQSNT - 11 TRBJ1-2 TRBV6-1
ASSLGSEMPEAF - 12 TRBJ1-1 TRBV5-1
ASSRRDVNEQF - 11 TRBJ2-1 TRBV6-5
ASSASGPGLGVKNIQY - 16 TRBJ2-4 TRBV5-4
AWGGGTDTQY - 10 TRBJ2-3 TRBV30
ASRRGTAPYSNQPQH TRBD1 15 TRBJ1-5 TRBV27
ASSFRAGTEAF - 11 TRBJ1-1 TRBV28
ASSAPGTGDTEAF TRBD1 13 TRBJ1-1 TRBV25-1
ASSPGTGGLVQY TRBD1 12 TRBJ2-7 TRBV7-2
ASRGDSYNEKLF TRBD1 12 TRBJ1-4 TRBV10-2
ASSPDGTGELF - 11 TRBJ2-2 TRBV11-3
ASTLSAGQQPQH - 12 TRBJ1-5 TRBV2
ASSISRAPGANVLT - 14 TRBJ2-6 TRBV19